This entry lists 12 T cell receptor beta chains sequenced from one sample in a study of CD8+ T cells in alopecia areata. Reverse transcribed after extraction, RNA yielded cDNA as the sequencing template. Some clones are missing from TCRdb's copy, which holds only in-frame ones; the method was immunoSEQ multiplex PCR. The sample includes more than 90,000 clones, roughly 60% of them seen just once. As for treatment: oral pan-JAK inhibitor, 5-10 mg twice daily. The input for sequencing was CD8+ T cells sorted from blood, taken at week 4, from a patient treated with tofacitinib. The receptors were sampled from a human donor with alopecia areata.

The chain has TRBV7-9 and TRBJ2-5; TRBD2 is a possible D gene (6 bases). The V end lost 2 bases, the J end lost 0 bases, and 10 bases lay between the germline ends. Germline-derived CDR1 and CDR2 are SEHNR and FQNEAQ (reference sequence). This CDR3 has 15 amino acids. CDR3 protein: CASSLFGGDQETQYF. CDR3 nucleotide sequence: TGTGCCAGCAGCTTATTCGGCGGGGACCAAGAGACCCAGTACTTC.

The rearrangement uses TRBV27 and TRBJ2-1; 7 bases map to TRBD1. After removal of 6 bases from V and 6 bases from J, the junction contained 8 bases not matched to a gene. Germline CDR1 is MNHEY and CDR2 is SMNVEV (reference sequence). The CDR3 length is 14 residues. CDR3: CASSYSGQLNEQFF. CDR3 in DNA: TGTGCCAGCAGCTATTCGGGACAGCTCAATGAGCAGTTCTTC.

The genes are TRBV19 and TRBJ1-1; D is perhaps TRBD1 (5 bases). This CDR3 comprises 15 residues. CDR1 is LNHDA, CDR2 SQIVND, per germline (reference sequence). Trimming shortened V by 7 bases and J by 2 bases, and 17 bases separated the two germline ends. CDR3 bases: TGTGCCAGTACCCCATGGCGGGGGGAAAACACTGAAGCTTTCTTT. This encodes CASTPWRGENTEAFF. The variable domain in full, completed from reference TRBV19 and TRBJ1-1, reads DGGITQSPKYLFRKEGQNVTLSCEQNLNHDAMYWYRQDPGQGLRLIYYSQIVNDFQKGDIAEGYSVSREKKESFPLTVTSAQKNPTAFYLCASTPWRGENTEAFFGQGTRLTVV.

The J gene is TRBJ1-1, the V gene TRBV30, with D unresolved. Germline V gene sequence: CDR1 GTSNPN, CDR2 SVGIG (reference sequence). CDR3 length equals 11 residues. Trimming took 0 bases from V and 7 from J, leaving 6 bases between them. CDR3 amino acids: CAWSVGFEAFF. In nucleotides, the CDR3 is TGTGCCTGGAGTGTAGGGTTTGAAGCTTTCTTT.

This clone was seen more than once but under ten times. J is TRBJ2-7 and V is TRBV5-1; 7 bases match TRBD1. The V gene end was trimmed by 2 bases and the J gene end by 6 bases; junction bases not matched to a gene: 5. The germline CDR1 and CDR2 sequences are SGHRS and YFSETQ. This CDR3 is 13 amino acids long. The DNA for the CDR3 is TGCGCCAGCAGCTTTACAGGGGCGGCCGAGCAGTACTTC. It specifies CASSFTGAAEQYF.

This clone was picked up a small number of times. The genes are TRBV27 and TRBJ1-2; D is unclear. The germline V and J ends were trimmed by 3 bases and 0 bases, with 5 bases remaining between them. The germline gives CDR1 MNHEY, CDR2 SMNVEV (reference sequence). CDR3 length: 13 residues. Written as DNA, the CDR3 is TGTGCCAGCAGTTTGAGAGCTAACTATGGCTACACCTTC. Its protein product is CASSLRANYGYTF.

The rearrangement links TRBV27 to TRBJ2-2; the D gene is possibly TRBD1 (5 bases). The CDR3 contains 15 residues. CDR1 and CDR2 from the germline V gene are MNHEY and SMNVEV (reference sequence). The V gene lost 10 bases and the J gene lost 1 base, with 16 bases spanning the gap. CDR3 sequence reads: CATHSEQGNTGELFF. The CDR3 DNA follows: TGTGCCACGCACTCAGAGCAGGGGAACACCGGGGAGCTGTTTTTT.

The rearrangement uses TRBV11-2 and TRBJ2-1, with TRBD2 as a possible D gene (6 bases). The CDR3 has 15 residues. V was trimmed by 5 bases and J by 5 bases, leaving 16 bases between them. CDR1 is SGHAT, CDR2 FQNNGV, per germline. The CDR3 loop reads CASSHTGASHNEQFF. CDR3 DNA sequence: TGTGCCAGCAGCCACACGGGAGCTAGTCACAATGAGCAGTTCTTC.

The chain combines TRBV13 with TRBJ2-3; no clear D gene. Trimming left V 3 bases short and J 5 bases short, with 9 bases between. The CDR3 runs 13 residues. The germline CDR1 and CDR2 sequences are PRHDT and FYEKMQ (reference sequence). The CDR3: CASSFPSQDTQYF. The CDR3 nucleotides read TGTGCCAGCAGCTTCCCCTCACAAGATACGCAGTATTTT.

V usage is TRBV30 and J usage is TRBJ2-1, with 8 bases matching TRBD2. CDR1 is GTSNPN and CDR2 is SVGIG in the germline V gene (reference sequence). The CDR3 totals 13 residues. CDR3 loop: CAVSGGAGDEQFF. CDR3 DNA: TGTGCAGTGTCCGGGGGGGCCGGTGATGAGCAGTTCTTC.

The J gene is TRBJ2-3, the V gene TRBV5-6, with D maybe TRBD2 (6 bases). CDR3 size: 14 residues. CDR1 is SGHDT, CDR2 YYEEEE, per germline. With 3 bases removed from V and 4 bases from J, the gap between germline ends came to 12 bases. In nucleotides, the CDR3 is TGTGCCAGCAGCTCCCCGACTAGTTCAGATACGCAGTATTTT. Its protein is CASSSPTSSDTQYF.

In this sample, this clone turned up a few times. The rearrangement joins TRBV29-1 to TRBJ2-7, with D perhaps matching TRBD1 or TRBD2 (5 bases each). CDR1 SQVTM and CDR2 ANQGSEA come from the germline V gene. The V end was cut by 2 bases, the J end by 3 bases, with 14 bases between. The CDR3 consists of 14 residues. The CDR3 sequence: CSVESGRGNYEQYF. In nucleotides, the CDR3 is TGCAGCGTTGAATCAGGGAGAGGCAACTACGAGCAGTACTTC.